Listed below are T cell receptor beta chains from one sample, sequenced in a study of human T cells and chemical hapten exposure. TCRdb reprocessed the RACE reads via MiXCR and lists one record per CDR3 protein. The sample consists of 35,000 to 40,000 distinct CDR3 sequences, more than 9% of them appearing once. The sample consisted of whole blood, taken in connection with sensitization to the hapten diphenylcyclopropenone (DPC). These receptors were obtained from a man aged 25-45 years with alopecia areata. Some clones in this sample may be carry-over from other donors' samples. CDR3s include the opening cysteine and the closing phenylalanine or tryptophan. D genes are given only for firm matches. A row's size may be missing; if present it is once, few, many or a size class.

v_gene: TRBV5-1; j_gene: TRBJ2-5; len: 16; abundance: few; d_gene: -; CDR3nt: TGCGCCAGCAGTATAGGGGCAGGGATGGGGCAAGAGACCCAGTACTTC; CDR3aa: CASSIGAGMGQETQYF
v_gene: TRBV20-1; j_gene: TRBJ1-1; len: 14; abundance: -; d_gene: -; CDR3nt: TGCAGTGTTGTGTCGGAGGTGGTGAACACTGAAGCTTTCTTT; CDR3aa: CSVVSEVVNTEAFF
v_gene: TRBV6-5; j_gene: TRBJ1-4; len: 15; abundance: -; d_gene: -; CDR3nt: TGTGCCAGCAGTACCGGCCGGGCAACTAATGAAAAACTGTTTTTT; CDR3aa: CASSTGRATNEKLFF
v_gene: TRBV20-1; j_gene: TRBJ2-1; len: 13; abundance: few; d_gene: -; CDR3nt: TGCAGTGCTGCTGGGGGCTCCCACAATGAGCAGTTCTTC; CDR3aa: CSAAGGSHNEQFF
v_gene: TRBV9; j_gene: TRBJ1-2; len: 13; abundance: many; d_gene: -; CDR3nt: TGTGCCAGCAGCGTAGAATCGGTAACTAGGCTCACCTTC; CDR3aa: CASSVESVTRLTF
v_gene: TRBV12-3/TRBV12-4; j_gene: TRBJ1-3; len: 15; abundance: -; d_gene: -; CDR3nt: TGTGCCAGCAGCCGAAACAGGGTGCCTGGAAACACCATATATTTT; CDR3aa: CASSRNRVPGNTIYF
v_gene: TRBV11-2; j_gene: TRBJ1-6; len: 12; abundance: many; d_gene: -; CDR3nt: TGTGCCAGCAGCTTAGTTAATTCACCCCTCCACTTT; CDR3aa: CASSLVNSPLHF
v_gene: TRBV7-7; j_gene: TRBJ2-3; len: 14; abundance: many; d_gene: -; CDR3nt: TGTGCCAGCAGTGTAGGCAGGGGCACAGATACGCAGTATTTT; CDR3aa: CASSVGRGTDTQYF
v_gene: TRBV7-3; j_gene: TRBJ1-3; len: 16; abundance: many; d_gene: -; CDR3nt: TGTGCCAGCAGCTTAACCGGGCCGGGCTCTGGAAACACCATATATTTT; CDR3aa: CASSLTGPGSGNTIYF
v_gene: TRBV20-1; j_gene: TRBJ1-1; len: 15; abundance: many; d_gene: -; CDR3nt: TGCAGTGCTAGGGGGGATGTTACAGGGAACACTGAAGCTTTCTTT; CDR3aa: CSARGDVTGNTEAFF
v_gene: TRBV5-1; j_gene: TRBJ2-7; len: 13; abundance: few; d_gene: -; CDR3nt: TGCGCCAGCAGCCCCCCAGGGGACAACGAGCAGTACTTC; CDR3aa: CASSPPGDNEQYF
v_gene: TRBV29-1; j_gene: TRBJ2-3; len: 12; abundance: many; d_gene: -; CDR3nt: TGCAGCGTGTTGACTAGCACAGATACGCAGTATTTT; CDR3aa: CSVLTSTDTQYF
v_gene: TRBV7-6; j_gene: TRBJ2-5; len: 16; abundance: many; d_gene: TRBD2; CDR3nt: TGTGCCAGCAGCTTGAGCGTTAGCGGGAGTAAAGGGACCCAGTACTTC; CDR3aa: CASSLSVSGSKGTQYF
v_gene: TRBV18; j_gene: TRBJ1-5; len: 16; abundance: many; d_gene: -; CDR3nt: TGTGCCAGCTCACCTTGGACAGTTTATAGCAATCAGCCCCAGCATTTT; CDR3aa: CASSPWTVYSNQPQHF
v_gene: TRBV5-1; j_gene: TRBJ2-7; len: 15; abundance: few; d_gene: TRBD2; CDR3nt: TGCGCCAGCAGCTTGAATAGCGGGAGCTCCTACGAGCAGTACTTC; CDR3aa: CASSLNSGSSYEQYF
v_gene: TRBV6-2/TRBV6-3; j_gene: TRBJ1-2; len: 12; abundance: many; d_gene: -; CDR3nt: TGTGCCAGCAGTTACATCGAGGGTGTCTACACCTTC; CDR3aa: CASSYIEGVYTF
v_gene: TRBV4-3; j_gene: TRBJ1-4; len: 17; abundance: few; d_gene: -; CDR3nt: TGCGCCAGCAGCCATGGTGTGGGGGCTGCAACTAATGAAAAACTGTTTTTT; CDR3aa: CASSHGVGAATNEKLFF
v_gene: TRBV6-1; j_gene: TRBJ2-3; len: 14; abundance: many; d_gene: TRBD2; CDR3nt: TGTGCCAGCTTCCAGCGGGGGAGGGCAGATACGCAGTATTTT; CDR3aa: CASFQRGRADTQYF
v_gene: TRBV7-7; j_gene: TRBJ2-1; len: 16; abundance: many; d_gene: -; CDR3nt: TGTGCCAGCAGCCCGTCCGAGCAGCGGTCCTACAATGAGCAGTTCTTC; CDR3aa: CASSPSEQRSYNEQFF
v_gene: TRBV6-4; j_gene: TRBJ2-1; len: 17; abundance: few; d_gene: -; CDR3nt: TGTGCCAGCAGTGACTCGTCCGCCAGGGTTCCCAACCATGAGCAGTTCTTC; CDR3aa: CASSDSSARVPNHEQFF
v_gene: TRBV10-2; j_gene: TRBJ1-2; len: 14; abundance: -; d_gene: TRBD1; CDR3nt: TGCGCCAGCAGTGAGTCGGTACAGGGGGGAGGCTACACCTTC; CDR3aa: CASSESVQGGGYTF
v_gene: TRBV10-1; j_gene: TRBJ1-1; len: 17; abundance: -; d_gene: TRBD1; CDR3nt: TGCGCCAGCTTCGGACAGGCGGAAGGTATACTGGGGGCTGAAGCTTTCTTT; CDR3aa: CASFGQAEGILGAEAFF
v_gene: TRBV5-4; j_gene: TRBJ2-7; len: 14; abundance: few; d_gene: -; CDR3nt: TGTGCCAGCAGCAAAGAAACAGGGATCAACGAGCAGTACTTC; CDR3aa: CASSKETGINEQYF
v_gene: TRBV11-2; j_gene: TRBJ2-3; len: 16; abundance: -; d_gene: -; CDR3nt: TGTGCCAGCAGGACAATGGGACTGAGGCCCACAGATACGCAGTATTTT; CDR3aa: CASRTMGLRPTDTQYF